These 25 T cell receptor beta chains originate from one sample sequenced in a study of control samples from healthy donors and cancer patients (dated by TCRdb to between 2020 and 2021). Library preparation was by the immunoSEQ multiplex PCR assay. The source is immuneACCESS, and TCRdb retained only in-frame sequences with V and J called. Part of the clones is not carried over; for the studies checked, unresolved V genes explain less than half of this, and the remainder is unexplained. The sample has about 49,000 clones on record, just over 85% of them singletons. About 2.6% of the sample is in the top ten clones. Sequenced: PBMCs. All receptors come from a woman aged 45-65 years with lung cancer.

The count of this clone is one. V and J are TRBV6-2 or TRBV6-3 and TRBJ1-2; possible D gene TRBD1, 6 bases. CDR3 size: 16 residues. The ends were cut back, 0 bases at V and 4 bases at J, with 15 bases in the middle. Germline assignment: CDR1 MNHEY and CDR2 SVGEGT. The CDR3 DNA sequence: TGTGCCAGCAGTTACTCCCTATTCGGACAGATCTATGGCTACACCTTC. Its translation is CASSYSLFGQIYGYTF.

CDR3 region: CASSSLSGSSYNEQFF. DNA for the CDR3: TGTGCCAGCAGCTCTCTCAGCGGCAGCTCCTACAATGAGCAGTTCTTC. V gene TRBV5-5 combines with J gene TRBJ2-1; D might be TRBD2 (5 bases). V was shortened by 3 bases and J by 0 bases, with 13 bases between the two germline ends. The CDR3 runs 16 residues. Per germline, CDR1 SGHKS and CDR2 YYEKEE (reference sequence).

The J gene is TRBJ1-1, the V gene TRBV4-3, with 8 bases fitting TRBD1. V was clipped by 4 bases and J by 1 base; unmatched bases: 5. From germline, CDR1 is LGHNA and CDR2 YSLEER. This CDR3 is 15 amino acids long. The chain's CDR3 is CASSREGQANTEAFF. In DNA form, the CDR3 reads TGCGCCAGCAGCCGAGAGGGACAGGCGAACACTGAAGCTTTCTTT.

The chain couples TRBV5-1 to TRBJ1-2; D uncertain. This CDR3 has 14 residues. CDR1 and CDR2 (germline): SGHRS, YFSETQ. Trimming shortened V by 4 bases and J by 4 bases, and 14 bases separated the two germline ends. The CDR3 protein is CASSRRFSSYGYTF. CDR3 coding DNA: TGCGCCAGCAGCCGTAGGTTCTCTAGCTATGGCTACACCTTC.

The V gene is TRBV24-1, the J gene TRBJ1-1; D is ambiguous. In germline, CDR1 is KGHDR, CDR2 SFDVKD. V lost 2 bases and J 1 base, leaving 4 bases between the germline ends. The CDR3 spans 13 residues. As DNA, the CDR3 is TGTGCCACCAGTGATTGGACGAACACTGAAGCTTTCTTT. Encoded protein: CATSDWTNTEAFF.

The rearrangement uses TRBV11-2 and TRBJ2-3; 7 bases fit TRBD2. Per the germline V gene, CDR1 is SGHAT and CDR2 is FQNNGV. V lost 1 base and J lost 1; bases outside the gene matches: 5. The CDR3 consists of 16 residues. CDR3 bases: TGTGCCAGCAGCTTAGCCCACCGGGGGGGCACAGATACGCAGTATTTT. This encodes CASSLAHRGGTDTQYF.

The chain couples TRBV10-1 to TRBJ2-3; D is perhaps TRBD1 or TRBD2 (6 bases each). The germline V gene encodes CDR1 WNHNN and CDR2 SYGVQD (reference sequence). The CDR3 spans 13 residues. The germline V and J ends were trimmed by 4 bases and 5 bases, with 10 bases remaining between them. CDR3 DNA sequence: TGCGCCAGCAGTGTGGGGGGCCTAGATACGCAGTATTTT. The encoded protein is CASSVGGLDTQYF.

This clone has just a few counts. The rearrangement links TRBV5-1 to TRBJ1-1; maybe TRBD1 (5 bases). Germline loops: CDR1 SGHRS, CDR2 YFSETQ. The CDR3 runs to 15 residues. Trimming stripped 6 bases from V and 4 bases from J, with 19 bases between. The CDR3 DNA sequence: TGCGCCAGCAAAGCGGGACCGAGGTCCGGCACTGAAGCTTTCTTT. Protein product: CASKAGPRSGTEAFF.

This chain connects TRBV11-3 to TRBJ2-1, with 9 positions matching TRBD2. Per the germline V gene, CDR1 is SGHNT and CDR2 is YENEEA. This CDR3 is built from 15 residues. Losses at the gene ends were 5 bases for V and 7 bases for J; bases not matched to a gene: 9. CDR3 sequence reads: CASSDGTSPDNEQFF. CDR3 nucleotides: TGTGCCAGCAGCGATGGGACTAGCCCCGATAATGAGCAGTTCTTC.

The chain is built from TRBV27 and TRBJ1-4; D unclear. The CDR3 is made up of 12 amino acids. Per germline, CDR1 MNHEY and CDR2 SMNVEV (reference sequence). V shed 8 bases and J shed 1 base, with 5 bases lying between them. This CDR3 is CASRQTNEKLFF. In nucleotides, the CDR3 is TGTGCCAGCCGCCAAACTAATGAAAAACTGTTTTTT.

This clone turned up a few times. The rearrangement links TRBV27 to TRBJ1-5, with a tentative D call TRBD1 (5 bases). Germline CDR1 is MNHEY and CDR2 is SMNVEV (reference sequence). This CDR3 contains 15 residues. Trimming pared 1 base from V and 9 bases from J, leaving 16 bases between. CDR3 in DNA: TGTGCCAGCAGTTTATTGGGGACCCCCGCACGGCCCCAGCATTTT. It translates to CASSLLGTPARPQHF.

This chain joins TRBV10-3 and TRBJ1-1; D not resolved. Deletions cut 6 bases from V and 3 bases from J, with 14 bases between. The CDR3 runs to 14 residues. Looked up from germline, CDR1 is ENHRY and CDR2 is SYGVKD. The CDR3 DNA reads TGTGCCATCAGGGCCCTTATGGACGACACTGAAGCTTTCTTT. This encodes CAIRALMDDTEAFF.

This chain connects TRBV6-5 to TRBJ2-1; D gene uncertain. From germline, CDR1 is MNHEY and CDR2 SVGAGI. The CDR3 runs 14 residues. The germline V and J ends were trimmed by 5 bases and 6 bases, with 14 bases remaining between them. The CDR3 region has the DNA TGTGCCAGCAGTCAGACGGACGAGGCCAATGAGCAGTTCTTC. Its protein product is CASSQTDEANEQFF.

V and J are TRBV18 and TRBJ1-5, with D maybe TRBD1 (5 bases). The CDR3 runs to 14 residues. Looked up from germline, CDR1 is KGHSH and CDR2 is LQKENI. Trimming took 5 bases from V and 7 from J, leaving 15 bases between them. The CDR3 loop is CASSMVPRDQPQHF. CDR3 bases: TGTGCCAGCTCAATGGTCCCCAGGGACCAGCCCCAGCATTTT.

The CDR3 region has the DNA TGTGCCAGCTCACCACCGGGCAGGGGGCTGGGAGAGACCCAGTACTTC. The encoded protein is CASSPPGRGLGETQYF. V gene TRBV18 combines with J gene TRBJ2-5; 8 bases align to TRBD1. This CDR3 spans 16 amino acids. V gave up 0 bases and J gave up 4 bases; unmatched junction bases: 7. Germline V gives CDR1 KGHSH, CDR2 LQKENI.

This rearrangement joins TRBV7-2 to TRBJ2-3; D might be TRBD2 (6 bases). This CDR3 region has 16 residues. V was shortened by 1 base and J by 1 base, with 12 bases between the two germline ends. Germline values: CDR1 SGHTA, CDR2 FQGNSA. The CDR3, as DNA: TGTGCCAGCAGCTTAGTGGGGCGGGGACGCACAGATACGCAGTATTTT. This sequence encodes CASSLVGRGRTDTQYF. The entire variable domain, with the rest obtained from reference TRBV7-2 and TRBJ2-3, is as follows: GAGVSQSPSNKVTEKGKDVELRCDPISGHTALYWYRQSLGQGLEFLIYFQGNSAPDKSGLPSDRFSAERTGGSVSTLTIQRTQQEDSAVYLCASSLVGRGRTDTQYFGPGTRLTVL.

The chain joins TRBV5-1 to TRBJ1-1, with D possibly TRBD1 on 5 matching bases. V lost 3 bases, J lost 1 base, and 10 bases lay in between. CDR3 length: 14 residues. Germline lookup yields CDR1 SGHRS and CDR2 YFSETQ. The CDR3 spells CASSWRDENTEAFF. The CDR3 bases are TGCGCCAGCAGCTGGAGGGACGAGAACACTGAAGCTTTCTTT.

J is TRBJ1-3 and V is TRBV18; 10 bases agree with TRBD1. V lost 5 bases, J lost 5 bases, and 6 bases stayed unmatched. The CDR3 is 15 amino acids. From germline, CDR1 is KGHSH and CDR2 LQKENI. The CDR3 region has the DNA TGTGCCAGCTCAGAAAGGACAGGGGGAAGAAACACCATATATTTT. Its translation is CASSERTGGRNTIYF.

CDR3 nucleotide sequence: TGTGCCAGTAAAGGGGGACAGGGGTTTAATGAAAAACTGTTTTTT. It is translated as CASKGGQGFNEKLFF. The V call is TRBV19, the J call TRBJ1-4; 10 bases line up with TRBD1. V lost 7 bases and J lost 4; bases outside the gene matches: 6. The CDR3 sequence is 15 residues long. Germline V lookup: CDR1 LNHDA, CDR2 SQIVND (reference sequence). The whole variable domain, remainder taken from reference TRBV19 and TRBJ1-4, is DGGITQSPKYLFRKEGQNVTLSCEQNLNHDAMYWYRQDPGQGLRLIYYSQIVNDFQKGDIAEGYSVSREKKESFPLTVTSAQKNPTAFYLCASKGGQGFNEKLFFGSGTQLSVL.

The chain uses TRBV5-4 and TRBJ1-2; 11 positions agree with TRBD1. The CDR3 runs 14 residues. The germline V gene encodes CDR1 SGHNT and CDR2 YYREEE (reference sequence). Here the CDR3 reads CVPGTGGEDYGYTF. The CDR3 DNA sequence: TGTGTTCCCGGGACAGGGGGAGAGGACTATGGCTACACCTTC. Complete variable domain (other parts from reference TRBV5-4 and TRBJ1-2): ETGVTQSPTHLIKTRGQQVTLRCSSQSGHNTVSWYQQALGQGPQFIFQYYREEENGRGNFPPRFSGLQFPNYSSELNVNALELDDSALYLCVPGTGGEDYGYTFGSGTRLTVV.

V and J are TRBV28 and TRBJ2-4; 9 nucleotides agree with TRBD1. CDR1 MDHEN and CDR2 SYDVKM come from the germline V gene. This CDR3 spans 15 amino acids. The ends lost 3 bases at V and 5 bases at J; junction bases unmatched: 5. The CDR3 coding sequence is TGTGCCAGCAGTTTTATAGGGACAGGGCAAAACATTCAGTACTTC. Its translation: CASSFIGTGQNIQYF.

This clone has a single count. The gene calls are TRBV7-2 and TRBJ1-1; D might be TRBD1 (6 bases). This CDR3 contains 14 residues. V was pared by 2 bases and J by 3 bases, with 10 bases between. Germline V gene lookup returns CDR1 SGHTA and CDR2 FQGNSA. CDR3 sequence reads: CASSLRPGDTEAFF. In DNA form, the CDR3 reads TGTGCCAGCAGCTTACGTCCAGGGGACACTGAAGCTTTCTTT.

The J gene is TRBJ2-2, the V gene TRBV19, with 9 nucleotides matching TRBD1. CDR1 and CDR2 from the germline V gene are LNHDA and SQIVND (reference sequence). The trim removed 7 bases at V and 3 bases at J, leaving 3 bases unmatched. CDR3 length: 14 amino acids. This chain's CDR3 is CASTRDRDTGELFF. The CDR3, as DNA: TGTGCCAGTACCCGGGACAGGGACACCGGGGAGCTGTTTTTT.

The gene calls are TRBV29-1 and TRBJ1-1, with TRBD1 identical over 7 bases. Germline loops: CDR1 SQVTM, CDR2 ANQGSEA. This CDR3 is built from 12 residues. Losses at the gene ends were 6 bases for V and 5 bases for J; bases not matched to a gene: 6. The CDR3 protein is CSVRGRETEAFF. The CDR3, as DNA: TGCAGCGTAAGGGGGCGCGAGACTGAAGCTTTCTTT.

This clone was seen just once. The V call is TRBV9, the J call TRBJ2-3; the match to TRBD2 covers 9 bases. This CDR3 is 14 amino acids long. Germline CDR1 is SGDLS and CDR2 is YYNGEE. Germline trimming cut 2 bases from V and 6 bases from J; bases unmatched to any gene: 4. CDR3 amino acids: CASSVQRGEDTQYF. CDR3 sequence (DNA): TGTGCCAGCAGCGTGCAGCGGGGGGAGGATACGCAGTATTTT.